The clone carrying this TCR beta chain was counted ten times or more. Antigen: not known. V lost 7 bases to trimming and J lost 6 bases, with 22 bases between them. The germline gives CDR1 SQVTM, CDR2 ANQGSEA. The CDR3 is made up of 15 amino acids. This sample was taken from a study of T cell repertoires in cytomegalovirus infection. Via MiXCR, TCRdb re-called the reads, giving one row per CDR3 protein. This table has nearly 650,000 distinct CDR3 sequences, roughly a quarter appearing once. General observations from the study: HLA-C-restricted TCR beta clonotypes specific for CMV led the ex vivo response.

The chain combines TRBV29-1 with TRBJ2-1; TRBD1 or TRBD2 may be the D gene (5 bases each). What was sequenced was CD8+ T cells from PBMCs. The clonotype comes from a human donor in good health (CMV status not recorded). Some clones in this sample may be carry-over from other donors' samples. CDR3 bases: TGCAGCGCCGGTCGAATGGGGGATAAGGGCAATGAGCAGTTCTTC. Translating it yields CSAGRMGDKGNEQFF.